Below, 15 T cell receptor beta chains from the same sample are listed, as sequenced in a study of OX40 agonist ivuxolimab in advanced cancers. Generated by immunoSEQ multiplex PCR, the TCRdb table keeps only in-frame clones and is missing some. The repertoire includes about 60,000 clones, roughly 86% of them detected once, and 2.8% sits in the top ten. Source: CD4+ or CD8+ T cells sorted from blood, taken in a trial of the OX40 agonist ivuxolimab. Receptors originate from an adult with an advanced solid tumor such as melanoma, head and neck, liver or kidney cancer.

The V gene is TRBV5-6, the J gene TRBJ2-5; D is possibly TRBD2 (6 bases). The germline CDR1 and CDR2 sequences are SGHDT and YYEEEE. The CDR3 runs to 12 residues. V was pared by 4 bases and J by 5 bases, with 9 bases between. The CDR3 DNA is TGTGCCAGCAGCCGGGAGTTGGAGACCCAGTACTTC. Protein product: CASSRELETQYF.

The gene calls are TRBV6-5 and TRBJ1-2; 8 nucleotides line up with TRBD1. V lost 5 bases, J lost 4 bases, and 6 bases stayed unmatched. CDR1 is MNHEY, CDR2 SVGAGI, per germline. The CDR3 is 14 residues long. CDR3 bases: TGTGCCAGCAGTGCCTGGACAGGGCTCTATGGCTACACCTTC. Translated: CASSAWTGLYGYTF.

V gene TRBV11-1 combines with J gene TRBJ2-7; D gene ambiguous. CDR3 length: 14 residues. CDR1 is SGHAT and CDR2 is FQDESV in the germline V gene (reference sequence). V was shortened by 5 bases and J by 2 bases, with 13 bases between the two germline ends. The chain's CDR3 is CASSRRRFPYEQYF. The DNA of the CDR3 is TGTGCCAGCAGCCGACGACGGTTTCCCTACGAGCAGTACTTC.

This chain uses TRBV19 with TRBJ2-5, with 8 nucleotides matching TRBD2. The germline gives CDR1 LNHDA, CDR2 SQIVND (reference sequence). This CDR3 has 14 residues. V shed 4 bases and J 4 bases; nucleotides not matched to a gene: 5. The CDR3 sequence: CASSSSLAGETQYF. The CDR3 bases are TGTGCCAGTAGTAGTTCCCTAGCGGGAGAGACCCAGTACTTC.

DNA of the CDR3: TGTGCCAGCAGTCCCCAGTACAATGAGCAGTTCTTC. It encodes CASSPQYNEQFF. The genes are TRBV2 and TRBJ2-1; the D is unclear. CDR3 length equals 12 residues. V was cut by 5 bases and J by 4 bases, with 6 bases left in between. CDR1 is SNHLY and CDR2 is FYNNEI in the germline V gene.

The J gene is TRBJ2-1, the V gene TRBV9; 9 nucleotides align to TRBD2. The CDR3 is made up of 16 amino acids. With V trimmed by 4 bases and J by 0 bases, 5 bases remained unmatched. Germline V gene lookup returns CDR1 SGDLS and CDR2 YYNGEE. The CDR3 DNA sequence: TGTGCCAGCAGCACACATAGCGGGAGCTCCTACAATGAGCAGTTCTTC. Translated: CASSTHSGSSYNEQFF. Variable domain in full (rest from reference TRBV9 and TRBJ2-1): DSGVTQTPKHLITATGQRVTLRCSPRSGDLSVYWYQQSLDQGLQFLIQYYNGEERAKGNILERFSAQQFPDLHSELNLSSLELGDSALYFCASSTHSGSSYNEQFFGPGTRLTVL.

V and J are TRBV4-2 and TRBJ2-2, with 14 bases that match TRBD2. The germline V gene has CDR1 LGHNA and CDR2 YNFKEQ. The length of the CDR3 is 17 residues. The ends lost 4 bases at V and 6 bases at J; junction bases unmatched: 7. CDR3 region: CASSPGTSGRFSGELFF. Written as DNA, the CDR3 is TGTGCCAGCAGCCCCGGGACTAGCGGGAGATTCTCCGGGGAGCTGTTTTTT.

The V call is TRBV15, the J call TRBJ2-3; 7 positions match TRBD1. Unmatched junction bases numbered 5, after V lost 5 bases and J lost 0 bases. Per germline, CDR1 LNHNV and CDR2 YYDKDF (reference sequence). This CDR3 is 15 amino acids long. The CDR3 here is CATSYRGSSTDTQYF. The DNA of the CDR3 is TGTGCCACCAGCTACAGGGGTTCTAGCACAGATACGCAGTATTTT.

Comment on this clone: The junction does not match germline at one end; this may be a read error. This rearrangement joins TRBV7-2 to TRBJ2-3; D ambiguous. The CDR3 loop spans 13 amino acids. Germline V gene data show CDR1 as SGHTA and CDR2 as FQGNSA. The CDR3 DNA follows: TGTGCCAGCAGGTTAGCTGCCACAGATACGCAGTATTTT. Amino acids: CASRLAATDTQYF.

V gene TRBV27 combines with J gene TRBJ1-5; D gene uncertain. The CDR3 length is 14 residues. CDR1 is MNHEY, CDR2 SMNVEV, per germline (reference sequence). Trimming cost V 1 base and J 1 base, with 5 bases left between them. The CDR3 nucleotides are TGTGCCAGCAGTTTATTCGGCAGCAATCAGCCCCAGCATTTT. Translating it yields CASSLFGSNQPQHF.

V and J are TRBV11-2 and TRBJ2-2, with D possibly matching TRBD2 (6 bases). There are 16 residues in the CDR3. Per germline, CDR1 SGHAT and CDR2 FQNNGV. Trimming shortened V by 1 base and J by 5 bases, and 14 bases separated the two germline ends. In DNA form, the CDR3 reads TGTGCCAGCAGCTTAGGTGGGGGGAGACGGACCGGGGAGCTGTTTTTT. Amino acids: CASSLGGGRRTGELFF.

The chain joins TRBV21-1 to TRBJ2-7; TRBD2, the table's D call, lacks a check against the DNA. TRBV21-1 is a listed pseudogene. CDR3 length: 9 amino acids. In nucleotides, the CDR3 is TGTGCCAGCGGTACGGGAGAGTACTTC. Protein sequence: CASGTGEYF.

This clone was observed a single time. The rearrangement joins TRBV7-9 to TRBJ2-4, with TRBD2 matching over 8 bases. Germline V CDR1 and CDR2: SEHNR, FQNEAQ (reference sequence). The junction had 1 base not matched to a gene; V was cut back by 1 base and J by 2 bases. There are 15 residues in the CDR3. The CDR3 DNA reads TGTGCCAGCAGCTTAGTAGCGGGGACCAAAAACATTCAGTACTTC. It encodes CASSLVAGTKNIQYF. Filled out from reference TRBV7-9 and TRBJ2-4, the complete variable domain reads DTGVSQNPRHKITKRGQNVTFRCDPISEHNRLYWYRQTLGQGPEFLTYFQNEAQLEKSRLLSDRFSAERPKGSFSTLEIQRTEQGDSAMYLCASSLVAGTKNIQYFGAGTRLSVL.

The chain is built from TRBV5-8 and TRBJ1-4; 7 nucleotides agree with TRBD1. The CDR3 covers 14 residues. Germline-derived CDR1 and CDR2 are SGHTS and YDEGEE. J lost 7 bases, V lost 2 bases, and 5 bases had no gene match. In DNA, the CDR3 is TGTGCCAGCAGCTTTATGGGGACAGTTGAAAAACTGTTTTTT. It codes for CASSFMGTVEKLFF.

This clone came up a few times. The chain carries TRBV9 and TRBJ1-2, with D maybe TRBD1 (5 bases). This CDR3 has 14 residues. V dropped 4 bases and J dropped 7 bases, with 17 bases sitting between them. The germline gives CDR1 SGDLS, CDR2 YYNGEE. CDR3 region: CASSPNLQVPGYTF. The CDR3 DNA follows: TGTGCCAGCAGCCCCAACTTACAGGTCCCTGGCTACACCTTC.